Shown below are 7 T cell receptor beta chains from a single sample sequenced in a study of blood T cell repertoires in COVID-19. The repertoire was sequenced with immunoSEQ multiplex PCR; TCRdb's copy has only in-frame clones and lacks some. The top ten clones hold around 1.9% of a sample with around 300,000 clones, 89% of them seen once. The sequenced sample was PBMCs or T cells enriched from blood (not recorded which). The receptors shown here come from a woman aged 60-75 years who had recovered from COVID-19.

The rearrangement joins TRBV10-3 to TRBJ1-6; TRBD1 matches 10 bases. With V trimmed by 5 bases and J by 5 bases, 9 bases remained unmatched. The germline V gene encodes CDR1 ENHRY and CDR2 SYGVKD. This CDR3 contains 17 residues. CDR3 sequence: CAISHQTGGTDNSPLHF. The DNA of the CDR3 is TGTGCCATCAGTCACCAGACAGGGGGCACGGATAATTCACCCCTCCACTTT.

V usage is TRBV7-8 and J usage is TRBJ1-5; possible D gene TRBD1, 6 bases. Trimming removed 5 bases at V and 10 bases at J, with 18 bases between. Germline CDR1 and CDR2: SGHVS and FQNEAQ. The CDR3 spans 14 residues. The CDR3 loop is CASSPRTAYDPQHF. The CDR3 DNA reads TGTGCCAGCAGCCCCAGGACAGCATATGATCCCCAGCATTTT.

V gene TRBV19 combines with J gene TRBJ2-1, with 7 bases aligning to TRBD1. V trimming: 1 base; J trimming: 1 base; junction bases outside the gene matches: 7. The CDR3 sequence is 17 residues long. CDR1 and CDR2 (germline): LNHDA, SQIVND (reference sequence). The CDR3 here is CASSIGDRDGSYNEQFF. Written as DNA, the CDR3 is TGTGCCAGTAGTATAGGAGACAGGGATGGATCCTACAATGAGCAGTTCTTC.

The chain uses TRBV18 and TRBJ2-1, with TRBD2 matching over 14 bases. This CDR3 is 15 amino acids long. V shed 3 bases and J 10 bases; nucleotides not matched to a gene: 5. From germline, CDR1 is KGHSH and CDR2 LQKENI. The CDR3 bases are TGTGCCAGCTCACCCGGGACTAGCGGGAGTGGGGAGCAGTTCTTC. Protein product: CASSPGTSGSGEQFF.

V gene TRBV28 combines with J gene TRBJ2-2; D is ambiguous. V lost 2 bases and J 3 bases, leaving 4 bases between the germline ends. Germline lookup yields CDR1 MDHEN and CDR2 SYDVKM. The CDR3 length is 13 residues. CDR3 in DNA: TGTGCCAGCAGTTTAAGAGACACCGGGGAGCTGTTTTTT. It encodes CASSLRDTGELFF.

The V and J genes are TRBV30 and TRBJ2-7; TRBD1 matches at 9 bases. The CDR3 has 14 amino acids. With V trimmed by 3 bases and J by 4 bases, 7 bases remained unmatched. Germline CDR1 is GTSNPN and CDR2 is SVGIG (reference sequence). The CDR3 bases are TGTGCCTGGAGCCCAGGGACAGGGCTGTACGAGCAGTACTTC. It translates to CAWSPGTGLYEQYF.

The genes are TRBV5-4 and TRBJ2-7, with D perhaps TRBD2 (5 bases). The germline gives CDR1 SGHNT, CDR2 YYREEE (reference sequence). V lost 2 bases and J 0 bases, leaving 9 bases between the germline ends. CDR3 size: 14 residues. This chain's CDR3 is CASSLAASSYEQYF. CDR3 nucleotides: TGTGCCAGCAGCTTAGCGGCTAGCTCCTACGAGCAGTACTTC.